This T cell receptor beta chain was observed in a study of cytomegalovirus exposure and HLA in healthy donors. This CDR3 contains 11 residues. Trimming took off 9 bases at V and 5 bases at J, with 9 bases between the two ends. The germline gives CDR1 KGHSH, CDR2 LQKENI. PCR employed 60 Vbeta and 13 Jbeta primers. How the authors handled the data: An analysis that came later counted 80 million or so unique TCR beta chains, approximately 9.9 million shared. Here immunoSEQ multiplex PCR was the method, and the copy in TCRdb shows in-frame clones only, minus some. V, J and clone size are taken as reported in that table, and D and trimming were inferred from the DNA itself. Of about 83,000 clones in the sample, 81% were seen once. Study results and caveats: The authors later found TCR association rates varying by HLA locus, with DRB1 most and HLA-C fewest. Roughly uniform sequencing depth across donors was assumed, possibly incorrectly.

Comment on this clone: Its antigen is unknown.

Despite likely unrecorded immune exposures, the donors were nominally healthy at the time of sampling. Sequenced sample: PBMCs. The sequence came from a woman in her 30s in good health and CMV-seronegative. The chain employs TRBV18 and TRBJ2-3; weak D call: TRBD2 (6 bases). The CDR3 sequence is CASSREDTQYF. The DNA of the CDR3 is TGTGCCAGTTCGCGGGAAGATACGCAGTATTTT.